The entry that follows covers one TCR beta chain sequence. Antigen unknown. This specimen belongs to a study of T cell responses to AZD1222 COVID-19 vaccine. Sequenced by immunoSEQ multiplex PCR; TCRdb stores in-frame clones only, minus some. The table includes approximately 200,000 clones, approximately 91% detected once. Overall study findings and caveats: Most donors were white British, females outnumbered males, and clonal diversity was possibly underestimated. None of the repertoires were sampled until the peak T cell response had passed. CD4 TCRs covered the whole spike, strongest at regions 160-218 and 743-854.

CDR1 SGHRS and CDR2 YFSETQ come from the germline V gene. V shed 0 bases and J shed 10 bases, with 8 bases lying between them. CDR3 length equals 13 residues. Sequenced here: peripheral blood, sampled 28 days after the second AZD1222 dose. This rearrangement joins TRBV5-1 to TRBJ1-6; D gene ambiguous. The TCR originated in an adult who received the AZD1222 COVID-19 vaccine. CDR3 sequence reads: CASSLAGISPLHF. For the CDR3, the DNA is TGCGCCAGCAGCTTGGCCGGAATCTCACCCCTCCACTTT. The whole variable domain, filled in from reference TRBV5-1 and TRBJ1-6, reads KAGVTQTPRYLIKTRGQQVTLSCSPISGHRSVSWYQQTPGQGLQFLFEYFSETQRNKGNFPGRFSGRQFSNSRSEMNVSTLELGDSALYLCASSLAGISPLHFGNGTRLTVT.